This T cell receptor beta chain was observed in a study of beta chain features in type 1 diabetes. Findings of the study overall: Comparison showed that naive, central memory and Treg TCRB repertoires appeared more similar among patients than among healthy donors.

Without exception, sorted populations had purity beyond 95%. This clone was detected only a few times. Its target is not known. Reverse transcribing all isolated RNA meant expressed TCRB transcripts were sequenced. Samples of naive, central memory and regulatory T cells yielded a mean of approximately 3.7 million reads. Generated by immunoSEQ multiplex PCR, the TCRdb table keeps only in-frame clones and is missing some. The sample records hundreds of thousands of clones, approximately 15% being singletons. The TCR originated in a man aged 25-45 years in good health. The sequenced material came from central memory CD4+ T cells from blood.

In nucleotides, the CDR3 is TGTGCCAGCAGCCCCGAGGCCGGGACAGGGGGAAAAATGAAGGATCAGCCCCAGCATTTT. Translating gives CASSPEAGTGGKMKDQPQHF. V and J are TRBV7-3 and TRBJ1-5, with TRBD1 matching over 11 bases. CDR1 and CDR2 (germline): SGHTA, FQGTGA. The ends lost 5 bases at V and 5 bases at J; junction bases unmatched: 20. This CDR3 spans 20 amino acids.